A single sample gave rise to the 27 T cell receptor beta chains below, sequenced in a study of T cells in Graves' hyperthyroidism and ophthalmopathy. What was amplified from RNA transcripts were TCR beta CDR3 regions. A first-round RT-PCR of the TCR CDR3 used the HTBI primer set. From the multiplex PCR reads, TCRdb called clonotypes with MiXCR, one entry per CDR3 protein. The sample lists fewer than 450,000 distinct CDR3 sequences, around 20% seen once, with 35% to 50% in the top ten. Material for sequencing was blood. The source of these receptors is a man aged 18 to 30 with Graves' ophthalmopathy.

This clonotype has ten or more counts. The chain recombines TRBV20-1 with TRBJ2-1, with 13 bases that match TRBD2. This CDR3 is 15 amino acids long. The germline CDR1 and CDR2 sequences are DFQATT and SNEGSKA (reference sequence). The V gene end was trimmed by 2 bases and the J gene end by 8 bases; junction bases not matched to a gene: 6. For the CDR3, the DNA is TGCAGTGCTAGACCTGGGACTAGCGGGGCAGATGAGCAGTTCTTC. Translating gives CSARPGTSGADEQFF.

This clonotype has a handful of counts. The rearrangement joins TRBV20-1 to TRBJ2-1, with a weak D call TRBD2 (6 bases). The ends were cut back, 1 base at V and 7 bases at J, with 17 bases in the middle. This CDR3 is built from 15 residues. CDR1 and CDR2 from the germline V gene are DFQATT and SNEGSKA (reference sequence). The CDR3: CSARARGDGINEQFF. The CDR3 DNA follows: TGCAGTGCTAGAGCGCGCGGGGATGGGATAAATGAGCAGTTCTTC.

Comment on this clonotype: A much larger clone lies one base from this, so it may be a read error. The gene calls are TRBV5-1 and TRBJ2-1, with 9 bases lining up with TRBD2. The germline gives CDR1 SGHRS, CDR2 YFSETQ. This CDR3 spans 16 amino acids. Here the CDR3 DNA reads TGCGCCAGCAGCTCCGGGTTTGCGGGGGGGGTGAATGGGCAGTTCTTC. This codes for CASSSGFAGGVNGQFF.

This clonotype was recorded at least ten times. This sequence joins TRBV2 and TRBJ2-7, with 9 bases aligning to TRBD2. J lost 3 bases, V lost 10 bases, and 7 bases had no gene match. The CDR3 consists of 13 residues. The V gene's germline CDR1 is SNHLY and CDR2 FYNNEI. CDR3 bases: TGTGCCATTAGGGTGACTAGCGGCTACGAGCAGTACTTC. The encoded protein is CAIRVTSGYEQYF.

This chain joins TRBV4-1 and TRBJ2-7; 10 bases agree with TRBD1. This CDR3 has 16 amino acids. The ends lost 0 bases at V and 3 bases at J; junction bases unmatched: 5. Per germline, CDR1 MGHRA and CDR2 YSYEKL. The CDR3 reads CASSQEGTGEGYEQYF. CDR3 nucleotide sequence: TGCGCCAGCAGCCAAGAGGGGACAGGGGAGGGCTACGAGCAGTACTTC.

This clonotype showed up many times. The chain has TRBV6-1 and TRBJ2-7; 7 nucleotides line up with TRBD2. CDR1 and CDR2 (germline): MNHNS, SASEGT. With 5 bases clipped from V and 7 bases from J, the junction kept 11 bases outside the gene matches. The CDR3 has 14 amino acids. The CDR3: CASSYSSGEREQYF. CDR3 nucleotide sequence: TGTGCCAGCAGTTATAGCAGCGGGGAACGGGAGCAGTACTTC.

The V gene is TRBV6-1, the J gene TRBJ1-5, with TRBD1 as a possible D gene (5 bases). With 3 bases removed from V and 11 bases from J, the gap between germline ends came to 17 bases. The CDR3 length is 14 residues. The germline CDR1 and CDR2 sequences are MNHNS and SASEGT. The CDR3 DNA sequence: TGTGCCAGCAGTGACGGGACCCATCGTACGTCCCAGCATTTT. It specifies CASSDGTHRTSQHF.

This clonotype was observed many times. The chain links TRBV24-1 to TRBJ2-3, with D perhaps given as TRBD1 or TRBD2 (7 bases each). V was pared by 7 bases and J by 4 bases, with 17 bases between. CDR1 is KGHDR and CDR2 is SFDVKD in the germline V gene. The CDR3 runs 15 residues. The DNA for the CDR3 is TGTGCCACCAGCACTGCGGCAGGGGGGGCAGATACGCAGTATTTT. The encoded protein is CATSTAAGGADTQYF.

This sequence joins TRBV14 and TRBJ1-1, with 7 nucleotides matching TRBD1. This CDR3 spans 15 amino acids. The V gene's germline CDR1 is SGHDN and CDR2 FVKESK. V trimming: 0 bases; J trimming: 3 bases; junction bases outside the gene matches: 4. The CDR3 nucleotides read TGTGCCAGCAGCCAAGAGGCAGGGGGTTACACTGAAGCTTTCTTT. Protein: CASSQEAGGYTEAFF.

This rearrangement joins TRBV15 to TRBJ2-1, with D possibly matching TRBD1 (6 bases). The CDR3 loop spans 15 amino acids. Germline V gene sequence: CDR1 LNHNV, CDR2 YYDKDF (reference sequence). The ends were cut back, 0 bases at V and 8 bases at J, with 14 bases in the middle. CDR3 loop: CATSRDQGLAHEQFF. As DNA, the CDR3 is TGTGCCACCAGCAGAGATCAGGGGCTGGCGCATGAGCAGTTCTTC.

This clonotype has just a few counts. The chain combines TRBV7-3 with TRBJ2-4; 14 bases line up with TRBD2. The CDR3 spans 13 residues. Germline V gene data show CDR1 as SGHTA and CDR2 as FQGTGA. V shed 2 bases and J 13 bases; nucleotides not matched to a gene: 1. This chain's CDR3 is CASSLGTSGGQYF. As DNA, the CDR3 is TGTGCCAGCAGCTTAGGGACTAGCGGGGGACAGTACTTC.

The sample holds a few counts of this clonotype. The chain recombines TRBV29-1 with TRBJ2-5, with D perhaps matching TRBD1 (6 bases). From germline, CDR1 is SQVTM and CDR2 ANQGSEA. Deletions cut 4 bases from V and 5 bases from J, with 17 bases between. The length of the CDR3 is 14 residues. The CDR3 coding sequence is TGCAGCGTTGTAATGGGGGCTGGAAGGGAGACCCAGTACTTC. Its protein is CSVVMGAGRETQYF.

This clonotype occurred many times. The V and J genes are TRBV5-1 and TRBJ1-4; D may be TRBD1 (5 bases). Trimming removed 4 bases from V and 0 bases from J, with 10 bases in between. This CDR3 contains 15 residues. The V gene's germline CDR1 is SGHRS and CDR2 YFSETQ. The chain's CDR3 is CASSVTGATNEKLFF. For the CDR3, the DNA is TGCGCCAGCAGCGTCACAGGAGCAACTAATGAAAAACTGTTTTTT.

This clonotype was detected ten times or more. The genes are TRBV3-1 and TRBJ2-1, with 12 bases that match TRBD2. Looked up from germline, CDR1 is LGHDT and CDR2 is YNNKEL (reference sequence). CDR3 length: 15 amino acids. Trimming took 5 bases from V and 8 from J; bases not matched to a gene: 7. The CDR3 here is CASSTASGGAYEQFF. DNA for the CDR3: TGTGCCAGCAGCACCGCTAGCGGGGGGGCTTATGAGCAGTTCTTC.

At least ten counts were recorded for this clonotype. The chain links TRBV5-1 to TRBJ2-1, with a weak D call TRBD1 (5 bases). The CDR3 loop spans 13 amino acids. V gave up 5 bases and J gave up 5 bases, with 11 bases separating them. CDR1 SGHRS and CDR2 YFSETQ come from the germline V gene. CDR3 protein: CASRGQVHNEQFF. As DNA, the CDR3 is TGCGCCAGCAGGGGGCAGGTCCACAATGAGCAGTTCTTC.

This clonotype was counted only a few times. The chain has TRBV7-9 and TRBJ1-3; 7 positions agree with TRBD1. The length of the CDR3 is 16 residues. The germline gives CDR1 SEHNR, CDR2 FQNEAQ (reference sequence). Losses at the gene ends were 0 bases for V and 7 bases for J; bases not matched to a gene: 9. In DNA, the CDR3 is TGTGCCAGCAGCTTAGCGACAGGGCCACGAGCGAACACCATATATTTT. Translating gives CASSLATGPRANTIYF.

This clonotype was seen many times. This chain uses TRBV2 with TRBJ2-1; no clear D. CDR1 is SNHLY and CDR2 is FYNNEI in the germline V gene. V lost 8 bases and J 2 bases, leaving 10 bases between the germline ends. The CDR3 has 13 residues. CDR3 bases: TGTGCCAGCGGCGCGTTCGCCTACAATGAGCAGTTCTTC. As protein: CASGAFAYNEQFF. Looking up the rest from reference TRBV2 and TRBJ2-1 gives the full variable domain: EPEVTQTPSHQVTQMGQEVILRCVPISNHLYFYWYRQILGQKVEFLVSFYNNEISEKSEIFDDQFSVERPDGSNFTLKIRSTKLEDSAMYFCASGAFAYNEQFFGPGTRLTVL.

This clonotype was seen more than once but under ten times. The V call is TRBV12-3 or TRBV12-4, the J call TRBJ1-4; no clear D. The CDR3 contains 14 residues. Trimming pared 3 bases from V and 0 bases from J, leaving 5 bases between. CDR3 in amino acids: CASSFGSTNEKLFF. CDR3 in DNA: TGTGCCAGCAGTTTCGGGTCAACTAATGAAAAACTGTTTTTT.

The chain uses TRBV14 and TRBJ1-3; D unresolved. This CDR3 spans 14 amino acids. Trimming stripped 5 bases from V and 4 bases from J, with 12 bases between. Germline CDR1 reads SGHDN; CDR2 reads FVKESK. The CDR3 sequence is CASSYNTEGNTIYF. CDR3 nucleotide sequence: TGTGCCAGCAGCTATAATACGGAAGGAAACACCATATATTTT.

In its sample, this clonotype was seen a few times. V gene TRBV10-3 combines with J gene TRBJ2-7; D not resolved. The V and J ends lost 7 bases and 3 bases respectively, with 10 bases between them. CDR1 is ENHRY and CDR2 is SYGVKD in the germline V gene. There are 12 residues in the CDR3. The CDR3 loop reads CAITDGFYEQYF. CDR3 coding DNA: TGTGCCATCACCGACGGCTTCTACGAGCAGTACTTC.

J is TRBJ2-1 and V is TRBV24-1, with D maybe TRBD1 (6 bases). Per germline, CDR1 KGHDR and CDR2 SFDVKD. The CDR3 sequence is 16 residues long. The ends were cut back, 3 bases at V and 0 bases at J, with 11 bases in the middle. In DNA, the CDR3 is TGTGCCACCAGTGATCCGCAGGGGAGCTCCTACAATGAGCAGTTCTTC. This sequence encodes CATSDPQGSSYNEQFF.

This clonotype was observed at least ten times. The chain employs TRBV20-1 and TRBJ2-1, with 10 bases fitting TRBD2. The CDR3 is made up of 16 amino acids. Trimming took 0 bases from V and 4 from J; bases not matched to a gene: 6. Germline CDR1 reads DFQATT; CDR2 reads SNEGSKA (reference sequence). CDR3 amino acids: CSARDHSGGAYNEQFF. The CDR3 DNA follows: TGCAGTGCTAGAGATCACAGCGGGGGGGCTTACAATGAGCAGTTCTTC.

J is TRBJ2-1 and V is TRBV24-1, with 12 nucleotides matching TRBD1. Trimming took 9 bases from V and 6 from J; bases not matched to a gene: 5. CDR3 length equals 14 residues. Germline V gene data show CDR1 as KGHDR and CDR2 as SFDVKD. The CDR3 spells CATAGTGGFNEQFF. CDR3 sequence (DNA): TGTGCCACCGCCGGGACAGGGGGCTTCAATGAGCAGTTCTTC.

This clonotype was recorded many times. The chain is built from TRBV7-9 and TRBJ2-1; D gene ambiguous. Per germline, CDR1 SEHNR and CDR2 FQNEAQ (reference sequence). The CDR3 covers 15 residues. Trimming stripped 1 base from V and 0 bases from J, with 7 bases between. The CDR3 reads CASSLGRGSYNEQFF. CDR3 sequence (DNA): TGTGCCAGCAGCTTAGGACGAGGCTCCTACAATGAGCAGTTCTTC.

In its sample, this clonotype was seen a few times. This chain uses TRBV9 with TRBJ2-7; 7 nucleotides agree with TRBD2. CDR3 length equals 12 residues. Germline values: CDR1 SGDLS, CDR2 YYNGEE. V trimming: 4 bases; J trimming: 5 bases; junction bases outside the gene matches: 3. This CDR3 is CASSRGGDEQYF. The CDR3 bases are TGTGCCAGCAGCAGGGGAGGGGACGAGCAGTACTTC.

The chain carries TRBV9 and TRBJ2-5, with D possibly TRBD1 on 5 matching bases. Germline V gives CDR1 SGDLS, CDR2 YYNGEE. The CDR3 spans 15 residues. Trimming pared 0 bases from V and 5 bases from J, leaving 14 bases between. The CDR3, as DNA: TGTGCCAGCAGCGTAGGGGTTAGCCCAGGGGAGACCCAGTACTTC. The encoded protein is CASSVGVSPGETQYF.

The table lists this clonotype with many counts. This chain uses TRBV5-1 with TRBJ2-7, with TRBD1 as a possible D gene (6 bases). This CDR3 is built from 14 residues. Per the germline V gene, CDR1 is SGHRS and CDR2 is YFSETQ. Trimming left V 6 bases short and J 2 bases short, with 15 bases between. Here the CDR3 reads CASTWGHGAYEQYF. The CDR3, as DNA: TGCGCCAGCACCTGGGGGCACGGAGCCTACGAGCAGTACTTC.